These 7 T cell receptor beta chains were sequenced from one sample in a study of PD-L1 blockade in urothelial cancer. Only in-frame clones appear in the TCRdb table, and some are missing; sequencing was by immunoSEQ multiplex PCR. Of 70,000 or so clones in the sample, 80% to 90% were seen once. The sample consisted of PBMCs, taken around atezolizumab (anti-PD-L1) treatment. All receptors derive from a man in his 70s with urothelial cancer.

The chain joins TRBV30 to TRBJ2-1; 8 nucleotides line up with TRBD2. Germline V gene lookup returns CDR1 GTSNPN and CDR2 SVGIG (reference sequence). The J segment lost 7 bases and the V segment lost 4 bases, leaving 6 bases of the junction unmatched. CDR3 length equals 13 residues. The CDR3 region is CAWKVAGTNEQFF. The CDR3 DNA reads as TGTGCCTGGAAGGTAGCGGGAACTAATGAGCAGTTCTTC.

The chain joins TRBV5-1 to TRBJ2-7, with TRBD2 as a possible D gene (5 bases). Germline V CDR1 and CDR2: SGHRS, YFSETQ. V lost 2 bases and J lost 3, with 9 bases in between. The CDR3 is made up of 13 amino acids. CDR3 protein: CASSLDYDYEQYF. CDR3 nucleotide sequence: TGCGCCAGCAGCTTAGACTACGACTACGAGCAGTACTTC. Filled out from reference TRBV5-1 and TRBJ2-7, the complete variable domain reads KAGVTQTPRYLIKTRGQQVTLSCSPISGHRSVSWYQQTPGQGLQFLFEYFSETQRNKGNFPGRFSGRQFSNSRSEMNVSTLELGDSALYLCASSLDYDYEQYFGPGTRLTVT.

The V and J genes are TRBV7-9 and TRBJ2-5, with 7 bases lining up with TRBD2. The CDR3 contains 14 residues. V lost 8 bases and J lost 2; bases outside the gene matches: 8. Germline lookup yields CDR1 SEHNR and CDR2 FQNEAQ (reference sequence). The CDR3 reads CASGDGGIQETQYF. CDR3 coding DNA: TGTGCCAGCGGCGACGGGGGGATTCAAGAGACCCAGTACTTC.

The genes are TRBV6-5 and TRBJ1-2, with D unclear. This CDR3 comprises 13 residues. CDR1 is MNHEY and CDR2 is SVGAGI in the germline V gene. The V gene lost 7 bases and the J gene lost 2 bases, with 11 bases spanning the gap. The CDR3: CASKIGGNYGYTF. The CDR3 DNA follows: TGTGCCAGCAAGATAGGCGGCAACTATGGCTACACCTTC.

A single count supports this clone. The genes are TRBV25-1 and TRBJ2-1, with 9 bases lining up with TRBD2. Germline V lookup: CDR1 MGHDK, CDR2 SYGVNS. Losses at the gene ends were 7 bases for V and 6 bases for J; bases not matched to a gene: 7. This CDR3 has 14 residues. The CDR3 DNA follows: TGTGCCAGCACCGCGGGAGGGCCGCTCAATGAGCAGTTCTTC. Its protein product is CASTAGGPLNEQFF.

The gene calls are TRBV18 and TRBJ1-4; the match to TRBD1 covers 10 bases. V lost 3 bases and J lost 8; bases outside the gene matches: 6. Per germline, CDR1 KGHSH and CDR2 LQKENI. The CDR3 runs to 15 residues. DNA for the CDR3: TGTGCCAGCTCACCGGCCGGGACAGGGGTCGAAAAACTGTTTTTT. Its protein is CASSPAGTGVEKLFF.

The chain recombines TRBV6-5 with TRBJ2-7, with D hard to call. The V end lost 6 bases, the J end lost 3 bases, and 12 bases lay between the germline ends. This CDR3 has 13 residues. Germline CDR1 is MNHEY and CDR2 is SVGAGI. The CDR3: CASSPRPGYEQYF. CDR3 sequence (DNA): TGTGCCAGCAGCCCCCGTCCGGGCTACGAGCAGTACTTC.